The next 27 T cell receptor beta chains were all read from a single sample in a study of blood T cell repertoires in COVID-19. Only in-frame clones appear in the TCRdb table, and some are missing; sequencing was by immunoSEQ multiplex PCR. The sample lists 150,000 or so clones; roughly 88% were seen once. The sequencing input was PBMCs or T cells enriched from blood (not recorded which). The receptor source for this set is a man aged 65 to 85 who had been exposed to COVID-19.

CDR3 sequence (DNA): TGTGCCAGCAGCTTGGAGCAGGGTCTGCTTGGAAACACCATATATTTT. This sequence encodes CASSLEQGLLGNTIYF. The chain uses TRBV5-6 and TRBJ1-3, with D perhaps TRBD1 (5 bases). Per the germline V gene, CDR1 is SGHDT and CDR2 is YYEEEE. The CDR3 spans 16 residues. V gave up 0 bases and J gave up 3 bases, with 13 bases separating them.

The gene calls are TRBV18 and TRBJ2-3, with TRBD2 matching 7 bases. This CDR3 spans 13 amino acids. CDR1 is KGHSH and CDR2 is LQKENI in the germline V gene. With V trimmed by 3 bases and J by 4 bases, 1 base remained unmatched. CDR3 in DNA: TGTGCCAGCTCACCCGCGGGGGCAGATACGCAGTATTTT. Its protein is CASSPAGADTQYF.

The chain has TRBV30 and TRBJ1-2; D might be TRBD1 (6 bases). Trimming removed 8 bases at V and 4 bases at J, with 14 bases between. There are 12 residues in the CDR3. CDR1 is GTSNPN, CDR2 SVGIG, per germline (reference sequence). CDR3 nucleotides: TGTGCCGGGACAAAGCCTGGCTATGGCTACACCTTC. Its translation is CAGTKPGYGYTF.

The genes are TRBV5-4 and TRBJ2-1; D ambiguous. Germline V gene data show CDR1 as SGHNT and CDR2 as YYREEE (reference sequence). V dropped 1 base and J dropped 6 bases, with 8 bases sitting between them. The CDR3 has 13 residues. The chain's CDR3 is CASSLRVGNEQFF. Written as DNA, the CDR3 is TGTGCCAGCAGCTTGCGCGTCGGCAATGAGCAGTTCTTC. The variable domain in full, with the rest retrieved from reference TRBV5-4 and TRBJ2-1, is ETGVTQSPTHLIKTRGQQVTLRCSSQSGHNTVSWYQQALGQGPQFIFQYYREEENGRGNFPPRFSGLQFPNYSSELNVNALELDDSALYLCASSLRVGNEQFFGPGTRLTVL.

V and J are TRBV24-1 and TRBJ2-3; 11 nucleotides match TRBD2. The germline V gene encodes CDR1 KGHDR and CDR2 SFDVKD. The CDR3 spans 17 residues. With V trimmed by 4 bases and J by 4 bases, 9 bases remained unmatched. The CDR3 loop reads CATSDAGSGRAPDTQYF. The CDR3 DNA reads TGTGCCACCAGTGACGCAGGTAGCGGGAGGGCCCCAGATACGCAGTATTTT.

The J gene is TRBJ1-5, the V gene TRBV28; TRBD1 agrees at 7 bases. Germline CDR1 is MDHEN and CDR2 is SYDVKM. The CDR3 extends over 17 amino acids. With V trimmed by 3 bases and J by 1 base, 9 bases remained unmatched. CDR3: CASSFSGRGTSNQPQHF. The CDR3 DNA is TGTGCCAGCAGTTTCTCGGGCAGGGGGACGAGCAATCAGCCCCAGCATTTT.

The rearrangement joins TRBV6-5 to TRBJ1-1; no reliable D call. V was pared by 6 bases and J by 6 bases, with 17 bases between. Germline lookup yields CDR1 MNHEY and CDR2 SVGAGI. The CDR3 has 14 residues. The CDR3, as DNA: TGTGCCAGCAGCCCACTCGGGAGGGCTTCTGAAGCTTTCTTT. Translated, it gives CASSPLGRASEAFF.

This clone appeared a few times. V and J are TRBV3-1 (or the pseudogene TRBV3-2) and TRBJ2-4, with D perhaps TRBD1 (6 bases). CDR3 length: 17 amino acids. Germline CDR1 LGHDT, CDR2 YNNKEL (reference sequence). Trimming pared 2 bases from V and 1 base from J, leaving 15 bases between. The CDR3 sequence is CASSQKPTGTAKNIQYF. CDR3 nucleotide sequence: TGTGCCAGCAGCCAAAAGCCAACAGGGACCGCCAAAAACATTCAGTACTTC.

The V call is TRBV9, the J call TRBJ2-3; D is possibly TRBD2 (6 bases). CDR1 and CDR2 (germline): SGDLS, YYNGEE. The CDR3 sequence is 16 residues long. V was pared by 0 bases and J by 3 bases, with 14 bases between. Here the CDR3 reads CASSVGGGRVTDTQYF. The CDR3 DNA reads as TGTGCCAGCAGCGTAGGAGGAGGGCGAGTAACAGATACGCAGTATTTT.

The chain is built from TRBV6-1 and TRBJ2-1; possible D gene TRBD1, 6 bases. The CDR3 consists of 16 residues. Trimming removed 3 bases from V and 2 bases from J, with 14 bases in between. Germline CDR1 reads MNHNS; CDR2 reads SASEGT. The CDR3 region has the DNA TGTGCCAGCAGTGATTTCCGACAGGACCCCTACAATGAGCAGTTCTTC. It is translated as CASSDFRQDPYNEQFF.

The rearrangement links TRBV12-3 or TRBV12-4 to TRBJ2-3; 7 bases match TRBD2. V was pared by 6 bases and J by 2 bases, with 2 bases of the junction left unmatched. The CDR3 is made up of 13 amino acids. CDR3 in amino acids: CASSRDYTDTQYF. The CDR3 bases are TGTGCCAGCAGCAGGGACTACACAGATACGCAGTATTTT.

This clone is a singleton in its sample. This sequence joins TRBV27 and TRBJ2-3; D gene uncertain. V was shortened by 5 bases and J by 5 bases, with 11 bases between the two germline ends. This CDR3 has 13 residues. Germline V gene sequence: CDR1 MNHEY, CDR2 SMNVEV (reference sequence). The CDR3, as DNA: TGTGCCAGCAGTAAGAGGTTACTAGATACGCAGTATTTT. As protein: CASSKRLLDTQYF.

The chain carries TRBV7-8 and TRBJ2-1, with TRBD1 matching over 10 bases. The junction had 9 bases not matched to a gene; V was cut back by 3 bases and J by 4 bases. Germline lookup yields CDR1 SGHVS and CDR2 FQNEAQ. The CDR3 length is 17 residues. In DNA form, the CDR3 reads TGTGCCAGCAGCTTCACACCGGGACAGGGGATTTACAATGAGCAGTTCTTC. It translates to CASSFTPGQGIYNEQFF.

The chain carries TRBV28 and TRBJ2-7, with 8 bases identical to TRBD2. The V and J ends lost 6 bases and 0 bases, in that order; junction bases with no gene match: 10. The CDR3 is 16 residues long. The V gene's germline CDR1 is MDHEN and CDR2 SYDVKM. DNA of the CDR3: TGTGCCAGCAGCCCGCGGGGGGACCCTAGCTCCTACGAGCAGTACTTC. Its protein product is CASSPRGDPSSYEQYF.

This clone came up once. The chain joins TRBV5-6 to TRBJ2-3; tentative D call: TRBD2 (5 bases). There are 15 residues in the CDR3. Trimming took 2 bases from V and 2 from J, leaving 12 bases between them. CDR1 and CDR2 (germline): SGHDT, YYEEEE. The CDR3 nucleotides are TGTGCCAGCAGCTTTCTTACCGGGGACACAGATACGCAGTATTTT. Translation: CASSFLTGDTDTQYF. The full variable domain, in which reference TRBV5-6 and TRBJ2-3 provide the parts outside the CDR3, is DAGVTQSPTHLIKTRGQQVTLRCSPKSGHDTVSWYQQALGQGPQFIFQYYEEEERQRGNFPDRFSGHQFPNYSSELNVNALLLGDSALYLCASSFLTGDTDTQYFGPGTRLTVL.

This chain uses TRBV18 with TRBJ1-1, with TRBD1 matching over 7 bases. The CDR3 covers 16 residues. V gave up 3 bases and J gave up 3 bases; unmatched junction bases: 10. From germline, CDR1 is KGHSH and CDR2 LQKENI. CDR3 DNA: TGTGCCAGCTCACCGCTTCCAACAGGGGACCACACTGAAGCTTTCTTT. Translation: CASSPLPTGDHTEAFF.

The chain links TRBV9 to TRBJ1-2; 10 positions agree with TRBD1. Trimming cost V 2 bases and J 14 bases; bases outside gene matches: 3. Looked up from germline, CDR1 is SGDLS and CDR2 is YYNGEE. The length of the CDR3 is 11 residues. CDR3 nucleotides: TGTGCCAGCAGCGTCGGGACAGGGGTTACCTTC. Translated: CASSVGTGVTF. The variable domain in full, completed from reference TRBV9 and TRBJ1-2, reads DSGVTQTPKHLITATGQRVTLRCSPRSGDLSVYWYQQSLDQGLQFLIQYYNGEERAKGNILERFSAQQFPDLHSELNLSSLELGDSALYFCASSVGTGVTFGSGTRLTVV.

The chain joins TRBV28 to TRBJ1-5, with D maybe TRBD1 (5 bases). The CDR3 consists of 14 residues. Trimming left V 6 bases short and J 4 bases short, with 13 bases between. In germline, CDR1 is MDHEN, CDR2 SYDVKM. The CDR3 loop reads CASRGDLKNQPQHF. DNA for the CDR3: TGTGCCAGCAGGGGGGACTTGAAGAATCAGCCCCAGCATTTT.

This clone was seen a handful of times. The V and J genes are TRBV7-2 and TRBJ2-2; tentative D call: TRBD2 (6 bases). The germline V and J ends were trimmed by 5 bases and 4 bases, with 11 bases remaining between them. This CDR3 region has 14 residues. Germline values: CDR1 SGHTA, CDR2 FQGNSA. The CDR3 sequence is CASSAGSRTGELFF. DNA for the CDR3: TGTGCCAGCAGCGCCGGGAGCCGCACCGGGGAGCTGTTTTTT.

The chain links TRBV28 to TRBJ2-1, with D possibly being TRBD1 (6 bases). This CDR3 is 13 amino acids long. Trimming stripped 6 bases from V and 7 bases from J, with 13 bases between. From germline, CDR1 is MDHEN and CDR2 SYDVKM. The CDR3 nucleotides read TGTGCCAGCAGACTAGGACAGCCGAATGAGCAGTTCTTC. Amino acids: CASRLGQPNEQFF.

The chain combines TRBV4-1 with TRBJ2-7, with 9 bases that match TRBD1. The length of the CDR3 is 17 residues. V trimming: 4 bases; J trimming: 2 bases; junction bases outside the gene matches: 12. Germline V lookup: CDR1 MGHRA, CDR2 YSYEKL. The CDR3 loop reads CASSLSFGQGYTYEQYF. In nucleotides, the CDR3 is TGCGCCAGCAGCCTATCTTTTGGACAGGGGTACACCTACGAGCAGTACTTC.

J is TRBJ2-1 and V is TRBV9; weak D call: TRBD1 (6 bases). Germline CDR1 SGDLS, CDR2 YYNGEE. The CDR3 has 14 residues. V dropped 4 bases and J dropped 7 bases, with 15 bases sitting between them. CDR3 DNA sequence: TGTGCCAGCAGCTCCCAGGGGCTGGGGAATGAGCAGTTCTTC. Residues: CASSSQGLGNEQFF.

This clone was seen only once. V and J are TRBV6-7 and TRBJ2-7; maybe TRBD1 (6 bases). TRBV6-7 is an open reading frame, and its role is uncertain. V was pared by 2 bases and J by 2 bases, with 19 bases between. This CDR3 spans 17 amino acids. CDR3 in amino acids: CASSYGGPFGQPYEQYF. The CDR3 DNA reads TGTGCCAGCAGTTACGGCGGTCCATTCGGACAGCCCTACGAGCAGTACTTC.

The chain recombines TRBV6-5 with TRBJ1-1; D might be TRBD1 (5 bases). The CDR3 has 13 amino acids. The V gene's germline CDR1 is MNHEY and CDR2 SVGAGI. The ends were cut back, 6 bases at V and 5 bases at J, with 13 bases in the middle. CDR3 sequence (DNA): TGTGCCAGCAGACCCGGAAAGGGGACTGAAGCTTTCTTT. Its protein is CASRPGKGTEAFF.

This chain links TRBV25-1 with TRBJ1-1; no firm D call. From germline, CDR1 is MGHDK and CDR2 SYGVNS. Deletions cut 4 bases from V and 7 bases from J, with 10 bases between. The CDR3 runs 12 residues. The CDR3 nucleotides read TGTGCCAGCAGTGCGAGGCTTCTTGAAGCTTTCTTT. It codes for CASSARLLEAFF.

CDR3: CASSQDGRASGLDTQYF. CDR3 DNA: TGTGCCAGCAGCCAAGATGGAAGGGCTAGCGGGTTAGATACGCAGTATTTT. The chain combines TRBV3-1 (or the pseudogene TRBV3-2) with TRBJ2-3; 8 nucleotides line up with TRBD2. Germline V gene data show CDR1 as LGHDT and CDR2 as YNNKEL (reference sequence). The CDR3 is 17 residues long. J gave up 5 bases and V 0 bases, and 10 bases lay outside the gene matches.

In its sample, this clone was seen a few times. The chain links TRBV28 to TRBJ2-7; D unclear. This CDR3 contains 15 residues. Germline assignment: CDR1 MDHEN and CDR2 SYDVKM. The V and J ends lost 3 bases and 1 base respectively, with 13 bases between them. DNA of the CDR3: TGTGCCAGCAGTTTGTCTGGGCCTTATTCCTACGAGCAGTACTTC. This translates into CASSLSGPYSYEQYF.